This TCR beta chain was recovered during a study of blood T cells in healthy people across ages. A J-beta primer mix and a sample-barcoded 5' primer were used in a second PCR of about 7 to 12 cycles. TCRdb re-analysed the 5' RACE reads in MiXCR, keeping a single row per CDR3 protein. The profile shows around 940,000 distinct CDR3 sequences, 45% to 60% of them singletons. There are 17 residues in the CDR3. The germline gives CDR1 SEHNR, CDR2 FQNEAQ (reference sequence). The V and J ends lost 5 bases and 4 bases, in that order; junction bases with no gene match: 15. Turning to this clonotype: Its cognate antigen is unknown.

Findings and limits, study-wide: Naive CD4+ cell counts and diversity both ran higher in long-lived than in aged donors.

V and J are TRBV7-9 and TRBJ2-3; 7 nucleotides line up with TRBD2. Sequencing used blood. The TCR sequence derives from a woman aged 55-69 years in good health. CDR3 loop: CASSRTGAGVWADTQYF. The CDR3, as DNA: TGTGCCAGCAGCCGGACCGGGGCGGGAGTCTGGGCAGATACGCAGTATTTT.